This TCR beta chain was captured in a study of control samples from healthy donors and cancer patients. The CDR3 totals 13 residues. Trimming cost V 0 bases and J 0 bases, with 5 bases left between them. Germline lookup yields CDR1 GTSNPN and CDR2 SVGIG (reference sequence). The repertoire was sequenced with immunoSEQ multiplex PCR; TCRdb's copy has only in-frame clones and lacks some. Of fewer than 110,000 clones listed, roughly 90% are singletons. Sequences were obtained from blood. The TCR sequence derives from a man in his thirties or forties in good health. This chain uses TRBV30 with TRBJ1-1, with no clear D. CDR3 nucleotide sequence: TGTGCCTGGAGTGTAAAACTGAACACTGAAGCTTTCTTT. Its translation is CAWSVKLNTEAFF.